The 20 T cell receptor beta chains below were found in one sample sequenced in a study of blood T cell repertoires in COVID-19. Produced via immunoSEQ multiplex PCR; TCRdb's table is partial and in-frame only. Of some 240,000 clones listed, around 80% are singletons. Material: peripheral blood. The receptor set was obtained from a woman in her 70s with acute or convalescent COVID-19.

The J gene is TRBJ2-7, the V gene TRBV15; the D gene is possibly TRBD1 (6 bases). This CDR3 spans 15 amino acids. With 0 bases removed from V and 5 bases from J, the gap between germline ends came to 14 bases. CDR1 is LNHNV and CDR2 is YYDKDF in the germline V gene (reference sequence). The CDR3 nucleotides are TGTGCCACCAGCAGAGACCCGGGACAACAAGACGAGCAGTACTTC. Its translation: CATSRDPGQQDEQYF.

The gene calls are TRBV5-4 and TRBJ2-1; 15 bases agree with TRBD2. CDR3 length: 16 residues. Per the germline V gene, CDR1 is SGHNT and CDR2 is YYREEE (reference sequence). V lost 4 bases and J lost 5; bases outside the gene matches: 4. The CDR3 coding sequence is TGTGCCAGCAGCACAGGGACTAGCGGGGGGCACAATGAGCAGTTCTTC. It encodes CASSTGTSGGHNEQFF.

The CDR3 DNA sequence: TGTGCCAGCAGCGCGACCGGGACAACCACCGGGGAGCTGTTTTTT. Protein sequence: CASSATGTTTGELFF. This rearrangement joins TRBV11-1 to TRBJ2-2, with a tentative D call TRBD1 (6 bases). Trimming cost V 5 bases and J 4 bases, with 14 bases left between them. Germline CDR1 SGHAT, CDR2 FQDESV (reference sequence). This CDR3 region has 15 residues.

V and J are TRBV24-1 and TRBJ2-7, with TRBD1 matching over 9 bases. Looked up from germline, CDR1 is KGHDR and CDR2 is SFDVKD. Germline trimming cut 1 base from V and 2 bases from J; bases unmatched to any gene: 5. This CDR3 contains 16 residues. CDR3 DNA: TGTGCCACCAGTGATTTCTCCGGGACAGGGACCTACGAGCAGTACTTC. Translation: CATSDFSGTGTYEQYF.

The chain combines TRBV24-1 with TRBJ1-2, with D tentatively TRBD1 (6 bases). The ends were cut back, 5 bases at V and 2 bases at J, with 11 bases in the middle. The CDR3 has 14 residues. Germline CDR1 reads KGHDR; CDR2 reads SFDVKD. DNA for the CDR3: TGTGCCACCAGTGGCCCCACAGGGAACTATGGCTACACCTTC. Residues: CATSGPTGNYGYTF.

The J gene is TRBJ1-2, the V gene TRBV10-3; D is possibly TRBD1 (6 bases). From germline, CDR1 is ENHRY and CDR2 SYGVKD. V was cut by 0 bases and J by 8 bases, with 10 bases left in between. The CDR3 runs 13 residues. CDR3 sequence reads: CAISESTGQGYTF. CDR3 sequence (DNA): TGTGCCATCAGTGAGTCGACAGGACAGGGCTACACCTTC.

The chain couples TRBV15 to TRBJ1-1; unclear D gene. Germline V gives CDR1 LNHNV, CDR2 YYDKDF (reference sequence). The ends were cut back, 0 bases at V and 3 bases at J, with 14 bases in the middle. The CDR3 covers 16 residues. The CDR3, as DNA: TGTGCCACCAGCAGAGATTTAGAGGGTGTCGACACTGAAGCTTTCTTT. It is translated as CATSRDLEGVDTEAFF.

There are many counts of this clone. This rearrangement joins TRBV5-8 to TRBJ1-6, with 10 bases that match TRBD1. Germline CDR1 SGHTS, CDR2 YDEGEE. The CDR3 length is 15 residues. The V gene end was trimmed by 4 bases and the J gene end by 7 bases; junction bases not matched to a gene: 5. CDR3 nucleotide sequence: TGTGCCAGCAGCAGACCGGGACAGGGGAATTCACCCCTCCACTTT. It translates to CASSRPGQGNSPLHF.

This clone turned up a few times. CDR3 in amino acids: CASSSLSQRQTSTDTQYF. The CDR3, as DNA: TGTGCCAGCTCATCCCTCTCCCAGCGGCAAACTAGCACAGATACGCAGTATTTT. V usage is TRBV18 and J usage is TRBJ2-3; a possible D gene is TRBD2 (5 bases). There are 18 residues in the CDR3. CDR1 is KGHSH, CDR2 LQKENI, per germline. V lost 5 bases to trimming and J lost 0 bases, with 21 bases between them.

Only one count was recorded for this clone. The chain has TRBV19 and TRBJ2-7; the match to TRBD1 covers 8 bases. The CDR3 sequence is 15 residues long. Germline V CDR1 and CDR2: LNHDA, SQIVND (reference sequence). V lost 3 bases and J lost 4; bases outside the gene matches: 8. CDR3: CASSIPGQGRYEQYF. The CDR3 DNA is TGTGCCAGTAGTATCCCAGGACAGGGCCGATACGAGCAGTACTTC.

V gene TRBV11-2 combines with J gene TRBJ1-1; weak D call: TRBD1 (5 bases). Germline-derived CDR1 and CDR2 are SGHAT and FQNNGV. The CDR3 length is 19 residues. The V gene lost 1 base and the J gene lost 6 bases, with 27 bases spanning the gap. In DNA, the CDR3 is TGTGCCAGCAGCTTAGCCCGGGGGACGGGCCGGAAGGGGATGTCTGAAGCTTTCTTT. It encodes CASSLARGTGRKGMSEAFF.

The chain recombines TRBV6-6 with TRBJ2-3, with 12 bases matching TRBD2. Germline-derived CDR1 and CDR2 are MNHNY and SVGAGI (reference sequence). This CDR3 is 16 amino acids long. After removal of 7 bases from V and 2 bases from J, the junction contained 7 bases not matched to a gene. CDR3 protein: CASILGTSGYTDTQYF. The DNA of the CDR3 is TGTGCCAGCATCCTAGGGACTAGCGGGTACACAGATACGCAGTATTTT.

V is TRBV7-9 and J is TRBJ2-7; 8 bases fit TRBD2. This CDR3 region has 16 residues. V shed 5 bases and J 7 bases; nucleotides not matched to a gene: 16. The germline gives CDR1 SEHNR, CDR2 FQNEAQ (reference sequence). The CDR3 coding sequence is TGTGCCAGCAGCCCCCGTCGGGGGGGGACTACGTGGGAGCAGTACTTC. It codes for CASSPRRGGTTWEQYF.

About this clone itself: Relative to the germline gene, one junction end is altered; a read error may explain this. The chain links TRBV6-1 to TRBJ1-2; D is unresolved. The CDR3 is 12 residues long. Germline values: CDR1 MNHNS, CDR2 SASEGT. This chain's CDR3 is CASNEALYGYTF. In DNA, the CDR3 is TGTGCCAGCAATGAAGCCCTCTATGGCTACACCTTC.

The V and J genes are TRBV12-3 or TRBV12-4 and TRBJ2-5, with D perhaps matching TRBD2 (6 bases). Trimming took off 8 bases at V and 2 bases at J, with 12 bases between the two ends. This CDR3 is built from 13 residues. The CDR3: CASGGGSQETQYF. CDR3 bases: TGTGCCAGCGGGGGAGGAAGTCAAGAGACCCAGTACTTC.

The table lists this clone with a few counts. The chain couples TRBV25-1 to TRBJ1-2; D may be TRBD1 (6 bases). Trimming shortened V by 3 bases and J by 4 bases, and 15 bases separated the two germline ends. The germline V gene encodes CDR1 MGHDK and CDR2 SYGVNS. This CDR3 comprises 15 residues. CDR3 coding DNA: TGTGCCAGCAGTGATGGGGGCGGGGGTACCTATGGCTACACCTTC. Amino acid sequence: CASSDGGGGTYGYTF.

V gene TRBV11-2 combines with J gene TRBJ2-5, with D possibly being TRBD1 (5 bases). This CDR3 region has 13 residues. The germline V and J ends were trimmed by 6 bases and 2 bases, with 10 bases remaining between them. Germline V lookup: CDR1 SGHAT, CDR2 FQNNGV. The CDR3 coding sequence is TGTGCCAGCAGTACAGGACCACAAGAGACCCAGTACTTC. Translating gives CASSTGPQETQYF.

V and J are TRBV25-1 and TRBJ2-3; 12 nucleotides align to TRBD2. The CDR3 extends over 16 amino acids. Germline CDR1 and CDR2: MGHDK and SYGVNS. The V segment lost 4 bases and the J segment 3 bases; nucleotides outside the gene matches: 5. The CDR3 region has the DNA TGTGCCAGCAGTGCAACTAGCGGGGGGTTAACAGATACGCAGTATTTT. Protein sequence: CASSATSGGLTDTQYF.

This clone was observed a single time. The chain employs TRBV7-3 and TRBJ2-3; D not certain. Germline assignment: CDR1 SGHTA and CDR2 FQGTGA. V was clipped by 10 bases and J by 1 base, with 12 bases between them. The CDR3 loop spans 13 amino acids. The CDR3 nucleotides read TGTGCCACCTCCTGGTCGGGCACAGATACGCAGTATTTT. Protein product: CATSWSGTDTQYF.

The V gene is TRBV18, the J gene TRBJ2-1; D remains ambiguous. Germline CDR1 reads KGHSH; CDR2 reads LQKENI. The CDR3 runs 14 residues. Trimming left V 8 bases short and J 6 bases short, with 17 bases between. CDR3 in DNA: TGTGCCAGCCATAGTGCCGGGTCCGCCAATGAGCAGTTCTTC. Residues: CASHSAGSANEQFF.